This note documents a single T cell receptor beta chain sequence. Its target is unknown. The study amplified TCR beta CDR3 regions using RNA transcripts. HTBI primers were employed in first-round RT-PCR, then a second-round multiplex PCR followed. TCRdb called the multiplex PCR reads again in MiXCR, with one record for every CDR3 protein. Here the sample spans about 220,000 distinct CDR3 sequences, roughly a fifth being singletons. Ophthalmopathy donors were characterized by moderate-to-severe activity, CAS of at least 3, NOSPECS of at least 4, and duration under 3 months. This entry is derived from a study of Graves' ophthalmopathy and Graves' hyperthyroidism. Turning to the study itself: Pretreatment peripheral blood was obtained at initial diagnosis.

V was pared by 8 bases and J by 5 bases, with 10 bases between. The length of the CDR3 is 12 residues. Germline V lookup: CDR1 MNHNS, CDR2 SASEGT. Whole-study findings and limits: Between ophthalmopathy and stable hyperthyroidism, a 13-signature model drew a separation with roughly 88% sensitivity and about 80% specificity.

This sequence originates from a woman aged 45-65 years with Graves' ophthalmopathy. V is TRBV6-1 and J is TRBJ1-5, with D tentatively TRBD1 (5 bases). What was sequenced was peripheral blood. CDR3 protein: CASGGGDQPQHF. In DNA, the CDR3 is TGTGCCAGCGGGGGGGGGGATCAGCCCCAGCATTTT.